This TCR beta chain was documented in a study of shared clonotypes between healthy human individuals. At the level of the study: Donors had three CD4 naive, three CD4 memory, two CD8 naive and one CD8 memory plate apiece.

As concerns this clone: Its cognate antigen is unknown.

Germline CDR1 and CDR2: MNHNS and SASEGT. The V gene lost 2 bases and the J gene lost 3 bases, with 11 bases spanning the gap. The CDR3 has 14 residues. Generated by immunoSEQ multiplex PCR, the TCRdb table keeps only in-frame clones and is missing some. This repertoire shows around 2,100,000 clones, about 95% found once; its top ten account for around 1%. Broader study findings: Clonotype sharing among donors, it was expected, would be affected by sequencing depth. The represented genetic and exposure-history diversity was limited by the small number of donors.

Naive-designated CD8 cells lacked CD45RO, were positively enriched for CCR7, and omitted terminally differentiated effector memory CD45RA+ cells. Healthy and HIV-negative, the adult donors had no recent acute infections or vaccinations. The sequenced material came from naive CD8+ T cells sorted from blood. This TCR derives from a man younger than 35 in good health. V usage is TRBV6-1 and J usage is TRBJ2-7; tentative D call: TRBD1 (6 bases). The CDR3 spells CASSEPTGHYEQYF. For the CDR3, the DNA is TGTGCCAGCAGTGAACCGACAGGCCACTACGAGCAGTACTTC.